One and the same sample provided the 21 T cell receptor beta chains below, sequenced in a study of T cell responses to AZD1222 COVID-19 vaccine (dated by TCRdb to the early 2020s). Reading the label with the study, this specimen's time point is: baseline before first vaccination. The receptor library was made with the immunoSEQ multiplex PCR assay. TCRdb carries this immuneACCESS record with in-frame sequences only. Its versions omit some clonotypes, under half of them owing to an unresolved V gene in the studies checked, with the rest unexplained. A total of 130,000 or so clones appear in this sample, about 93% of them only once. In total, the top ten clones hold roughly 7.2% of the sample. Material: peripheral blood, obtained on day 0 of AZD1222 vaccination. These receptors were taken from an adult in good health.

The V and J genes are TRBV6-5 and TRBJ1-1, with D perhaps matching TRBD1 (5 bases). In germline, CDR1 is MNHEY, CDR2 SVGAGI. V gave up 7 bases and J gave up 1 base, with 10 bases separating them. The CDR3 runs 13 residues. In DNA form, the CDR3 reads TGTGCCAGCAATCAGGGCGCGAACACTGAAGCTTTCTTT. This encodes CASNQGANTEAFF.

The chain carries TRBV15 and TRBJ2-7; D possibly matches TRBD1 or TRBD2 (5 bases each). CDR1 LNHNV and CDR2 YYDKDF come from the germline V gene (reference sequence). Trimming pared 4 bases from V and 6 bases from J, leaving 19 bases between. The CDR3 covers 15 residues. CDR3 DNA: TGTGCCACCAGCACCGATTTGGGACCAAGTCGCGAGCAGTACTTC. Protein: CATSTDLGPSREQYF.

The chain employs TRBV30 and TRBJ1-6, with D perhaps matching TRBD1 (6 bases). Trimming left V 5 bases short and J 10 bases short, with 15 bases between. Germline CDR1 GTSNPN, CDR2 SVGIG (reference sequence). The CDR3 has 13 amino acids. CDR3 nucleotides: TGTGCCTGGGGGGCAGGGGTAAGCTCACCCCTCCACTTT. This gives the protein CAWGAGVSSPLHF.

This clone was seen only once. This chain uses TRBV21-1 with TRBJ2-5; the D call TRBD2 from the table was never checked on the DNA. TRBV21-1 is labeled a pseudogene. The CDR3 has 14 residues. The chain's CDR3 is CATNPGVPQETQYF. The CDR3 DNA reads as TGTGCCACCAACCCGGGGGTACCCCAAGAGACCCAGTACTTC.

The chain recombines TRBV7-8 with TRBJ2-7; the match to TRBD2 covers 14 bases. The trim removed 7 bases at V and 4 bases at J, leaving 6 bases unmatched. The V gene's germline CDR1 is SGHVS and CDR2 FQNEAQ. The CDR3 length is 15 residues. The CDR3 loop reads CASNTGTSGSYEQYF. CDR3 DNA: TGTGCCAGCAACACCGGGACTAGCGGGAGTTACGAGCAGTACTTC.

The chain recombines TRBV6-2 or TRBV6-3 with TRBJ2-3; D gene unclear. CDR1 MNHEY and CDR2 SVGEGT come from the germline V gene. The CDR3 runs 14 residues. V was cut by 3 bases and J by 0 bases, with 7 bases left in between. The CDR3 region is CASSYYGSTDTQYF. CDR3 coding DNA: TGTGCCAGCAGTTATTATGGCAGCACAGATACGCAGTATTTT.

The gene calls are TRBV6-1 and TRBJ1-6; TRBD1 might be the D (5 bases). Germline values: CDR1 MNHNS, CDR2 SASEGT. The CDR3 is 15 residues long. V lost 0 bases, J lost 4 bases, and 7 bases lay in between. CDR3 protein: CASSEAAGYNSPLHF. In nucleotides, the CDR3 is TGTGCCAGCAGTGAAGCAGCAGGGTATAATTCACCCCTCCACTTT.

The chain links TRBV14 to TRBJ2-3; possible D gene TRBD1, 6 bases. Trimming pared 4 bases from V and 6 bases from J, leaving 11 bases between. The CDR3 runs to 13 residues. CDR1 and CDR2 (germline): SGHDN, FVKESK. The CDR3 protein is CASSRRGADTQYF. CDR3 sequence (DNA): TGTGCCAGCAGCCGCAGGGGAGCGGATACGCAGTATTTT.

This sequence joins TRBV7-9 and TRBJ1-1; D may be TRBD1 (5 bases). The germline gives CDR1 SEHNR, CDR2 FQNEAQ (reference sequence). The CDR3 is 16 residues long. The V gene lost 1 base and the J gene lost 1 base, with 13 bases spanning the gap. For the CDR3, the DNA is TGTGCCAGCAGCTTAGTTCTACAGGACTGGAACACTGAAGCTTTCTTT. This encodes CASSLVLQDWNTEAFF.

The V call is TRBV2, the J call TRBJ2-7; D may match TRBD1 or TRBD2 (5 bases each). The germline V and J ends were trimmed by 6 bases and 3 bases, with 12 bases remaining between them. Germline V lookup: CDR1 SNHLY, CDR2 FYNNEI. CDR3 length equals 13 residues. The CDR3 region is CASRPGRFYEQYF. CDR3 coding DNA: TGTGCCAGCAGACCGGGACGGTTCTACGAGCAGTACTTC.

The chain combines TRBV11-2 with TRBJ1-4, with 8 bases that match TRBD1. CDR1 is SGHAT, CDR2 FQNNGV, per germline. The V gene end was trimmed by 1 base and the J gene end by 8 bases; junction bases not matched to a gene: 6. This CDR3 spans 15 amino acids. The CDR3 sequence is CASSLADREGEKLFF. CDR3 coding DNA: TGTGCCAGCAGCTTAGCGGACAGGGAGGGCGAAAAACTGTTTTTT.

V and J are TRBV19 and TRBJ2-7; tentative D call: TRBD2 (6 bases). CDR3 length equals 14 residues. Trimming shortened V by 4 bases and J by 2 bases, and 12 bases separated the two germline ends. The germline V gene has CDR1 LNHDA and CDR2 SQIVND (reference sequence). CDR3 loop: CASSTGRGAYEQYF. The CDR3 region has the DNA TGTGCCAGTAGTACGGGTCGCGGGGCCTACGAGCAGTACTTC.

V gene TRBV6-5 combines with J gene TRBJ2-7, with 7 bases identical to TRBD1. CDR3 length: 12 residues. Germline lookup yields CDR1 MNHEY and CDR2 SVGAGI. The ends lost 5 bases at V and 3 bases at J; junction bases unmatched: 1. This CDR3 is CASSRDSYEQYF. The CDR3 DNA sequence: TGTGCCAGCAGTCGGGACAGCTACGAGCAGTACTTC.

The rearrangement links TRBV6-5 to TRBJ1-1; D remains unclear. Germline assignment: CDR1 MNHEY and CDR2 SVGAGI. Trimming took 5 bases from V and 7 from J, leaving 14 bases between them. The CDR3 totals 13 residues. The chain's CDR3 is CASSPKNYGEAFF. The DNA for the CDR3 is TGTGCCAGCAGTCCAAAAAACTACGGTGAAGCTTTCTTT.

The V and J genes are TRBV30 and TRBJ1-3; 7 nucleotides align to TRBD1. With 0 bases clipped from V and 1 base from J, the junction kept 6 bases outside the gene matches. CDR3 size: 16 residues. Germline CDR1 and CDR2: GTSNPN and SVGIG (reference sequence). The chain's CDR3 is CAWSVGGTASGNTIYF. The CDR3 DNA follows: TGTGCCTGGAGTGTAGGCGGGACAGCGTCTGGAAACACCATATATTTT.

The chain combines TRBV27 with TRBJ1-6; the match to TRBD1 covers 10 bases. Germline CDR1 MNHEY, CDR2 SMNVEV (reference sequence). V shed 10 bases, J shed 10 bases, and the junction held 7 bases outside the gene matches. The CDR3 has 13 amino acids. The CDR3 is CATRTGGRSPLHF. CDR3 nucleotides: TGTGCCACCAGGACAGGGGGTAGATCACCCCTCCACTTT.

The CDR3 is CATSREFPSYSGANVLTF. CDR3 DNA sequence: TGTGCCACCAGCAGAGAATTCCCTAGCTACTCTGGGGCCAACGTCCTGACTTTC. The chain carries TRBV15 and TRBJ2-6; D is perhaps TRBD2 (5 bases). The CDR3 runs 18 residues. The V gene's germline CDR1 is LNHNV and CDR2 YYDKDF (reference sequence). V lost 0 bases to trimming and J lost 0 bases, with 12 bases between them. Full variable domain (rest looked up from reference TRBV15 and TRBJ2-6): DAMVIQNPRYQVTQFGKPVTLSCSQTLNHNVMYWYQQKSSQAPKLLFHYYDKDFNNEADTPDNFQSRRPNTSFCFLDIRSPGLGDTAMYLCATSREFPSYSGANVLTFGAGSRLTVL.

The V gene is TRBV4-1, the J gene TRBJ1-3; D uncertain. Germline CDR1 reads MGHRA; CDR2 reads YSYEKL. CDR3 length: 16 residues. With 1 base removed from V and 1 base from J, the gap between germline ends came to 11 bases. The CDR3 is CASSQADGPSGNTIYF. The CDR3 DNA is TGCGCCAGCAGCCAAGCGGACGGACCTTCTGGAAACACCATATATTTT.

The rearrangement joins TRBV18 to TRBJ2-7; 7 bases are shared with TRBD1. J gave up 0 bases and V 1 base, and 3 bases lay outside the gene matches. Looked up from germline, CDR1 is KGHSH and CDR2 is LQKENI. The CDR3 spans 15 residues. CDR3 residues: CASSPRRGRSYEQYF. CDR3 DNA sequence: TGTGCCAGCTCACCACGAAGGGGGCGCTCCTACGAGCAGTACTTC.

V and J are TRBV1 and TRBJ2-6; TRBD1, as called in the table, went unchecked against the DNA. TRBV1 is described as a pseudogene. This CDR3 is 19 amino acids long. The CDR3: CTSSQVIQASNSGANVLTF. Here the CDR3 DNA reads TGCACCAGCAGCCAAGTGATACAGGCCAGCAACTCTGGGGCCAACGTCCTGACTTTC.

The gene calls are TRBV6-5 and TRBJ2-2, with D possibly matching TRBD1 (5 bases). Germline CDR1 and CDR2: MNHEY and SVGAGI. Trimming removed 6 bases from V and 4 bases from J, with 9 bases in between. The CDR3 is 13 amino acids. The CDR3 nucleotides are TGTGCCAGCAGCACACAGGTCACCGGGGAGCTGTTTTTT. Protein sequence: CASSTQVTGELFF.